A single sample is the source of the 19 T cell receptor beta chains below, sequenced in a study of cytomegalovirus exposure and HLA in healthy donors (dated by TCRdb to 2016 to 2017). Receptor amplification or capture employed the immunoSEQ multiplex PCR assay. The multiplex PCR relied on a mix of 60 forward primers for TCR Vbeta segments and 13 reverse primers for TCR Jbeta segments. TCRdb's version of the immuneACCESS table is confined to in-frame rearrangements and falls short of the full clone set. An unresolved V gene accounts for under half of the shortfall where checked; the remainder is of unknown origin. This sample lists around 160,000 clones; about 70% were detected once. The ten biggest clones cover around 3% of the sample. The sequenced material came from PBMCs. The receptor set was obtained from a woman aged 40 to 49 in good health and CMV-seropositive.

The chain carries TRBV6-4 and TRBJ1-1; unclear D gene. Per the germline V gene, CDR1 is MRHNA and CDR2 is SNTAGT. This CDR3 region has 14 residues. V was shortened by 6 bases and J by 5 bases, with 16 bases between the two germline ends. The chain's CDR3 is CASSATWEGTEAFF. The CDR3 DNA follows: TGTGCCAGCAGCGCTACTTGGGAGGGAACTGAAGCTTTCTTT.

The chain employs TRBV6-1 and TRBJ1-4; 9 bases agree with TRBD1. CDR3 size: 15 residues. With V trimmed by 4 bases and J by 7 bases, 7 bases remained unmatched. Germline V CDR1 and CDR2: MNHNS, SASEGT. CDR3 loop: CASSVPGQGLEKLFF. DNA of the CDR3: TGTGCCAGCAGTGTGCCGGGACAGGGACTTGAAAAACTGTTTTTT.

The chain couples TRBV5-4 to TRBJ2-2; TRBD2 matches at 9 bases. After removal of 0 bases from V and 6 bases from J, the junction contained 3 bases not matched to a gene. The CDR3 is 15 amino acids. The V gene's germline CDR1 is SGHNT and CDR2 YYREEE (reference sequence). CDR3 loop: CASSLGGLASGELFF. In nucleotides, the CDR3 is TGTGCCAGCAGCTTGGGGGGACTAGCATCCGGGGAGCTGTTTTTT.

Notes on this clone: A read error may produce the germline difference seen at one junction end. The rearrangement links TRBV4-2 to TRBJ1-4; 7 bases are shared with TRBD1. Germline CDR1 reads LGHNA; CDR2 reads YNFKEQ. The CDR3 is 15 residues long. The CDR3 DNA sequence: TGTGCCAGCAGACAAGCTGCCCAGGGGGGTGAAAAACTGTTTTTT. Protein: CASRQAAQGGEKLFF.

The rearrangement joins TRBV6-1 to TRBJ2-7; D is unclear. Germline V gives CDR1 MNHNS, CDR2 SASEGT. The V gene lost 8 bases and the J gene lost 6 bases, with 14 bases spanning the gap. The CDR3 extends over 12 amino acids. CDR3 bases: TGTGCCAGCTTCGAGGCGCGGAGCGAGCAGTACTTC. Residues: CASFEARSEQYF.

The rearrangement uses TRBV27 and TRBJ1-1; D gene ambiguous. V was trimmed by 3 bases and J by 1 base, leaving 6 bases between them. This CDR3 region has 13 residues. Germline CDR1 MNHEY, CDR2 SMNVEV (reference sequence). The CDR3 DNA reads TGTGCCAGCAGTTTTTCCAGGAACACTGAAGCTTTCTTT. This gives the protein CASSFSRNTEAFF.

The J gene is TRBJ2-3, the V gene TRBV7-9; 11 nucleotides align to TRBD2. CDR1 is SEHNR, CDR2 FQNEAQ, per germline (reference sequence). V gave up 3 bases and J gave up 1 base; unmatched junction bases: 9. This CDR3 is built from 18 residues. CDR3: CASSFLAGGPSGTDTQYF. In DNA, the CDR3 is TGTGCCAGCAGCTTTTTAGCGGGAGGGCCTTCTGGCACAGATACGCAGTATTTT. The complete variable domain, with remaining parts taken from reference TRBV7-9 and TRBJ2-3, reads DTGVSQNPRHKITKRGQNVTFRCDPISEHNRLYWYRQTLGQGPEFLTYFQNEAQLEKSRLLSDRFSAERPKGSFSTLEIQRTEQGDSAMYLCASSFLAGGPSGTDTQYFGPGTRLTVL.

The J gene is TRBJ1-3, the V gene TRBV7-2, with D uncertain. CDR3 length: 13 residues. CDR1 SGHTA and CDR2 FQGNSA come from the germline V gene. The V end was cut by 0 bases, the J end by 16 bases, with 16 bases between. CDR3 sequence: CASSLASGEEEYF. As DNA, the CDR3 is TGTGCCAGCAGCTTAGCCTCCGGGGAGGAAGAGTATTTT.

This chain joins TRBV5-1 and TRBJ1-1; tentatively, D is TRBD1 (5 bases). The CDR3 length is 14 residues. CDR1 and CDR2 from the germline V gene are SGHRS and YFSETQ. Trimming pared 2 bases from V and 3 bases from J, leaving 11 bases between. The CDR3 loop reads CASSFGTGDTEAFF. CDR3 nucleotide sequence: TGCGCCAGCAGCTTCGGCACAGGAGACACTGAAGCTTTCTTT.

The chain is built from TRBV19 and TRBJ2-7; 12 bases match TRBD1. The CDR3 contains 14 residues. J lost 4 bases, V lost 5 bases, and 3 bases had no gene match. Germline-derived CDR1 and CDR2 are LNHDA and SQIVND (reference sequence). The CDR3 loop reads CASSRGQGAYEQYF. The CDR3, as DNA: TGTGCCAGTAGTCGGGGACAGGGGGCGTACGAGCAGTACTTC.

This chain uses TRBV28 with TRBJ2-4; the match to TRBD1 covers 10 bases. Trimming took 7 bases from V and 1 from J; bases not matched to a gene: 4. Looked up from germline, CDR1 is MDHEN and CDR2 is SYDVKM. This CDR3 has 15 residues. The CDR3, as DNA: TGTGCCAGCACGGGGACAGGGGTGGCCAAAAACATTCAGTACTTC. Translation: CASTGTGVAKNIQYF.

This clone came up a few times. V is TRBV2 and J is TRBJ2-3; 9 bases are a match to TRBD2. CDR1 and CDR2 from the germline V gene are SNHLY and FYNNEI. The CDR3 totals 15 residues. J lost 0 bases, V lost 6 bases, and 4 bases had no gene match. The CDR3 nucleotides read TGTGCCAGCAGGGCTAGCGGGATGAGCACAGATACGCAGTATTTT. Translation: CASRASGMSTDTQYF.

This clone was picked up a small number of times. DNA for the CDR3: TGTGCCAGCAGCCCCTCGGGGAGCTCCTACAATGAGCAGTTCTTC. It is translated as CASSPSGSSYNEQFF. The chain has TRBV9 and TRBJ2-1, with TRBD2 as a possible D gene (5 bases). The CDR3 has 15 residues. Germline CDR1 SGDLS, CDR2 YYNGEE. V shed 4 bases and J shed 0 bases, with 11 bases lying between them.

The rearrangement links TRBV7-9 to TRBJ1-2; 8 nucleotides align to TRBD1. With V trimmed by 10 bases and J by 6 bases, 10 bases remained unmatched. The germline CDR1 and CDR2 sequences are SEHNR and FQNEAQ (reference sequence). There are 13 residues in the CDR3. CDR3 bases: TGTGCCACCCAGGACAGGGCCCAGGATGGCTACACCTTC. Encoded protein: CATQDRAQDGYTF.

The chain uses TRBV6-1 and TRBJ1-2; 10 positions match TRBD1. The CDR3 length is 19 residues. Germline trimming cut 1 base from V and 4 bases from J; bases unmatched to any gene: 15. Germline assignment: CDR1 MNHNS and CDR2 SASEGT. CDR3 DNA: TGTGCCAGCAGTGAAGGAAGGGACAGGGGCCCCTTGGAAACCTATGGCTACACCTTC. It yields the protein CASSEGRDRGPLETYGYTF.

The gene calls are TRBV9 and TRBJ1-4, with TRBD1 as a possible D gene (6 bases). Germline V gene sequence: CDR1 SGDLS, CDR2 YYNGEE. This CDR3 spans 16 amino acids. V dropped 4 bases and J dropped 0 bases, with 13 bases sitting between them. The CDR3 region is CASSPLGGATNEKLFF. CDR3 bases: TGTGCCAGCAGCCCCCTAGGGGGGGCAACTAATGAAAAACTGTTTTTT.

This clone turned up a few times. The chain joins TRBV6-4 to TRBJ2-1; the D gene is possibly TRBD2 (5 bases). This CDR3 is built from 12 residues. Germline assignment: CDR1 MRHNA and CDR2 SNTAGT. V was trimmed by 9 bases and J by 1 base, leaving 7 bases between them. This CDR3 is CASRGSYNEQFF. CDR3 nucleotide sequence: TGTGCCAGTCGCGGGTCCTACAATGAGCAGTTCTTC.

This chain connects TRBV25-1 to TRBJ2-7; the match to TRBD1 covers 12 bases. V lost 5 bases to trimming and J lost 6 bases; unmatched junction nucleotides: 5. The CDR3 length is 14 residues. The V gene's germline CDR1 is MGHDK and CDR2 SYGVNS. Here the CDR3 reads CASSPGQGAGEQYF. For the CDR3, the DNA is TGTGCCAGCAGTCCGGGACAGGGGGCAGGCGAGCAGTACTTC.

The chain carries TRBV2 and TRBJ1-5, with a tentative D call TRBD1 (5 bases). With 4 bases removed from V and 0 bases from J, the gap between germline ends came to 10 bases. Germline CDR1 SNHLY, CDR2 FYNNEI. The CDR3 runs to 15 residues. The CDR3 DNA reads TGTGCCAGCAGTGCGCAGGGTCTTAGCAATCAGCCCCAGCATTTT. Protein product: CASSAQGLSNQPQHF.